Sequencing of this T cell receptor beta chain was carried out in a study of Ad26.COV2.S vaccination and SARS-CoV-2 variants. Study in general: A participant enrolled in the COV1001 Ad26.COV2.S trial arm provided the sample.

Findings and limits, study-wide: Similar non-spike TCR breadth was observed in recipients of vaccine and of placebo.

The germline CDR1 and CDR2 sequences are KGHSH and LQKENI. V lost 2 bases, J lost 0 bases, and 8 bases lay in between. The CDR3 is 14 residues long. Concerning this clone: Its specificity is not known.

Regarding treatment: 15 to 20 received Ad26.COV2.S at low or high dose, single or two shots; about 5 received placebo; per-sample allocation not given. Collection of the samples took place on day 63 after the first injection of vaccine or placebo. Using immunoSEQ multiplex PCR, the repertoire was profiled, and TCRdb retains in-frame clones only, with some absent. The table records fewer than 600,000 clones, roughly nine tenths of them present only once. The origin of this receptor is a person between 18 and 65 years old who received the Ad26.COV2.S COVID-19 vaccine or a placebo. The specimen comprised peripheral blood, sampled in a trial of Ad26.COV2.S vaccine versus placebo. The V call is TRBV18, the J call TRBJ2-7; no reliable D call. The CDR3 DNA reads as TGTGCCAGCTCACCAACACAGATCTCCTACGAGCAGTACTTC. This codes for CASSPTQISYEQYF.